This T cell receptor beta chain was sequenced during a study of T cell clonality in common variable immunodeficiency (dated by TCRdb to 2014 to 2015). CVID was diagnosed by standard criteria: serum IgG, IgA and/or IgM reduced below normal range, plus specific antibody deficiency. There were 45 or so subjects in the CVID group (roughly 30 male and about 15 female), ranging in age from about 8 to 64 years, with a mean age of 40. Most of the CVID patients and most of the healthy controls were of Caucasian heritage. All CVID subjects had received replacement immunoglobulin therapy for at least one year at the time of study participation. When blood was collected, none of the CVID subjects were ill or on immunomodulatory or immunosuppressive medication. Heparinized peripheral whole blood samples of roughly 5 to 8.5 ml were obtained from each donor. Genomic DNA from adults with common variable immune deficiency (CVID) and from healthy adult controls was used to sequence TCRbeta CDR3 repertoires. Diluted blood was subjected to density centrifugation over Hypaque 1077 or Ficoll-Paque for isolation of peripheral blood mononuclear cells. Genomic DNA was obtained from unsorted mononuclear cells using either Qiagen column purification or a centrifugation-based method.

With respect to this clone: The target of this receptor is not known. With the read ending 3 residues before the CDR3 end, the germline J gene is used to fill in that end.

For sequencing input, CVID and control samples contributed equivalent amounts of genomic DNA. For every sample, a 60 bp segment covering the rearranged TCRbeta CDR3 region was amplified and then sequenced. The immunoSEQ assay, a bias-corrected multiplex PCR combined with high-throughput sequencing, was used for TCRbeta amplification. From the authors' description of their analysis: Each unique nucleotide sequence was treated as a clone and annotated with V, D and J genes, copy number and frequency. Sequences were labeled productive if in frame, and non-productive if out of frame or containing stop codons. As previously described, Shannon's entropy was used to calculate clonality. The predicted amino acid sequences of productive clones were used to derive mean CDR3 Kyte-Doolittle hydropathy. Scaled V gene usage was hierarchically clustered using Manhattan distance and complete linkage with the R hclust function. Clone sharing by CDR3 amino acid sequence was assessed by resampling 12 repertoires per group over 100 rounds. The repertoires were searched for about 70 published EBV-specific TCRbeta sequences and about 240 published CMV-specific TCRbeta sequences. A couple of CVID samples that yielded fewer than 10,000 sequences were excluded from the analysis, so 35 to 50 CVID repertoires were retained. The table comes from immuneACCESS by way of TCRdb, which keeps in-frame sequences with V and J called. Part of the clones is missing from these tables; in studies checked, under half for an unresolved V gene and the rest for unknown reasons. V and J calls and clone size are given by that table; D and trimming were obtained from the DNA. For this sample, about 42,000 clones are listed, none of them singletons. The ten largest clones add up to roughly 5.5% of the sample.

Via the germline V gene, CDR1 is MNHEY and CDR2 SVGEGT. Taken from cysteine to phenylalanine, the CDR3 has 16 residues. Shown are 39 bases from within the CDR3, in frame from base 1. The germline V and J ends show losses of 2 bases and 9 bases respectively, and no gene match explains 9 bases of the junction. What the authors observed across the whole study: Differences among patients in the CVID cohort limited the correlations between repertoire features and clinical complications. Healthy controls shared more TCRbeta clones with each other than CVID subjects shared among themselves (p < 0.0001). Despite equal DNA input, controls averaged roughly 84,000 unique sequences per sample versus about 31,547 in CVID samples. TCRbeta clonality was higher in CVID subjects than in healthy controls (t-test p = 0.018), and the increase was most characteristic of about a third of subjects. Reportedly, TCRbeta sequences from CVID had fewer deletions and N-nucleotide insertions, and highly modified clones with 13 or more V deletions were absent from CVID. It was noted by the authors that sequencing of the repertoires of T cell subpopulations would be needed to clarify the cause of the increased clonality in CVID.

The specimen was peripheral blood mononuclear cells. The V gene is TRBV6-2 or TRBV6-3 and the J gene is TRBJ1-6; 8 bases in the junction line up with TRBD1. The TCR originated in a human donor with common variable immunodeficiency. The CDR3: CASSYGDFGTGSPLHF. Incomplete CDR3 DNA: TGTGCCAGCAGTTACGGGGATTTCGGGACAGGTTCACCC.